One and the same sample provided the 26 T cell receptor beta chains below, sequenced in a study of neurological immune-mediated disorders. Time point indicated: longitudinal time-point 1 (baseline). TCRdb redid the calling of the 5' RACE reads with MiXCR, one entry per CDR3 protein. This sample has 71,000 or so distinct CDR3 sequences; approximately 13% occur once, and the top ten carry under 5.5%. The sample comprised PBMCs. The receptors were gathered from a female donor with HTLV-1-associated myelopathy (HAM/TSP).

CDR3 amino acids: CASSSTGTSGGRNPAYNEQFF. CDR3 in DNA: TGTGCCAGCAGCTCCACCGGCACTAGCGGGGGGAGGAACCCCGCCTACAATGAGCAGTTCTTC. The chain combines TRBV7-2 with TRBJ2-1; 12 bases are shared with TRBD2. This CDR3 has 21 amino acids. The V and J ends lost 4 bases and 2 bases, in that order; junction bases with no gene match: 18. Germline loops: CDR1 SGHTA, CDR2 FQGNSA.

V is TRBV5-1 and J is TRBJ2-2; D is ambiguous. Germline assignment: CDR1 SGHRS and CDR2 YFSETQ. Trimming pared 0 bases from V and 1 base from J, leaving 10 bases between. The CDR3 runs to 16 residues. The DNA of the CDR3 is TGCGCCAGCAGCTTGGAGGCTCTAAAGAACACCGGGGAGCTGTTTTTT. Its protein product is CASSLEALKNTGELFF.

Comments on this clonotype: This may arise from a read error, as a much more abundant clone is one base away. The CDR3 DNA is TGTGCTACCAGCAGAGCGGGGGCGAGCACAGATACGCTGTATTTT. Protein sequence: CATSRAGASTDTLYF. The chain joins TRBV15 to TRBJ2-3; 8 bases line up with TRBD2. This CDR3 is built from 15 residues. In germline, CDR1 is LNHNV, CDR2 YYDKDF (reference sequence).

The table lists this clonotype with a few counts. J is TRBJ2-5 and V is TRBV5-1; TRBD1 matches at 9 bases. Germline CDR1 is SGHRS and CDR2 is YFSETQ. Trimming removed 2 bases from V and 4 bases from J; junction bases left unmatched: 3. The CDR3 is 14 residues long. CDR3 protein: CASSLQGAGETQYF. CDR3 bases: TGCGCCAGCAGCTTACAGGGGGCAGGAGAGACCCAGTACTTC. Full variable domain (outside the CDR3, taken from reference TRBV5-1 and TRBJ2-5): KAGVTQTPRYLIKTRGQQVTLSCSPISGHRSVSWYQQTPGQGLQFLFEYFSETQRNKGNFPGRFSGRQFSNSRSEMNVSTLELGDSALYLCASSLQGAGETQYFGPGTRLLVL.

The J gene is TRBJ2-2, the V gene TRBV5-1; D ambiguous. Germline assignment: CDR1 SGHRS and CDR2 YFSETQ. V lost 6 bases, J lost 3 bases, and 12 bases lay in between. The CDR3 runs to 14 residues. In DNA form, the CDR3 reads TGCGCCAGCACCATCCATTGGGACACCGGGGAGCTGTTTTTT. It is translated as CASTIHWDTGELFF.

This clonotype has ten or more counts. This chain joins TRBV14 and TRBJ2-2; D is uncertain. With 1 base removed from V and 6 bases from J, the gap between germline ends came to 0 bases. This CDR3 has 11 amino acids. The germline V gene has CDR1 SGHDN and CDR2 FVKESK. This CDR3 reads CASSQAGELFF. CDR3 DNA: TGTGCCAGCAGCCAAGCCGGGGAGCTGTTTTTT.

This clonotype was recorded at least ten times. V gene TRBV29-1 combines with J gene TRBJ1-2, with D maybe TRBD1 (5 bases). The CDR3 is 12 amino acids. From germline, CDR1 is SQVTM and CDR2 ANQGSEA. The V gene lost 4 bases and the J gene lost 5 bases, with 11 bases spanning the gap. The CDR3 bases are TGCAGCGTTGGACAGTTAGATTATGGCTACACCTTC. Translating gives CSVGQLDYGYTF.

The table lists this clonotype with many counts. The chain has TRBV20-1 and TRBJ2-3, with a possible D match to TRBD1 (6 bases). There are 15 residues in the CDR3. CDR1 is DFQATT and CDR2 is SNEGSKA in the germline V gene (reference sequence). Trimming removed 1 base from V and 4 bases from J, with 15 bases in between. CDR3 DNA: TGCAGTGCTAGAGTGACAGGCCGCAGGCCAGATACGCAGTATTTT. As protein: CSARVTGRRPDTQYF.

Many counts were recorded for this clonotype. The chain recombines TRBV9 with TRBJ1-2; 12 bases map to TRBD1. The CDR3 has 14 residues. CDR1 and CDR2 (germline): SGDLS, YYNGEE. V gave up 9 bases and J gave up 8 bases; unmatched junction bases: 11. This CDR3 is CATLPGQGAGGYTF. CDR3 coding DNA: TGTGCCACGCTACCGGGACAGGGGGCGGGAGGCTACACCTTC.

Remarks on this clonotype: One junction end disagrees with the germline gene, perhaps due to a read error. The chain joins TRBV7-9 to TRBJ2-2, with a weak D call TRBD2 (5 bases). The CDR3 is 15 residues long. The germline gives CDR1 SEHNR, CDR2 FQNEAQ (reference sequence). The DNA of the CDR3 is TGTTCCAGCACCGATCCTAGAGTGTGGACTGGGGAGCTGTTTTTT. Its translation is CSSTDPRVWTGELFF.

This clonotype came up many times. The chain employs TRBV20-1 and TRBJ2-3; TRBD1 or TRBD2 may be the D gene (6 bases each). Germline V lookup: CDR1 DFQATT, CDR2 SNEGSKA (reference sequence). Trimming stripped 2 bases from V and 2 bases from J, with 14 bases between. This CDR3 comprises 15 residues. CDR3 sequence: CSARRRGHPTDTQYF. CDR3 DNA: TGCAGTGCTAGAAGGAGGGGACACCCCACAGATACGCAGTATTTT.

This clonotype has at least ten counts. The chain is built from TRBV11-1 and TRBJ2-3; 8 nucleotides agree with TRBD1. The CDR3 spans 17 residues. CDR1 and CDR2 from the germline V gene are SGHAT and FQDESV (reference sequence). V was pared by 1 base and J by 5 bases, with 11 bases of the junction left unmatched. The CDR3 DNA reads TGTGCCAGCAGCTTAGACCCACCGGGACAGGACAGAGATACGCAGTATTTT. The encoded protein is CASSLDPPGQDRDTQYF.

This clonotype was found many times. The J gene is TRBJ2-7, the V gene TRBV7-9, with 10 positions matching TRBD1. The germline CDR1 and CDR2 sequences are SEHNR and FQNEAQ (reference sequence). Germline trimming cut 5 bases from V and 2 bases from J; bases unmatched to any gene: 6. The CDR3 has 15 residues. Here the CDR3 DNA reads TGTGCCAGCAGCGAATGGGACAGGGGAGCCTACGAGCAGTACTTC. Its translation is CASSEWDRGAYEQYF.

This clonotype was seen ten or more times. The chain joins TRBV5-1 to TRBJ2-5, with D perhaps being TRBD1 or TRBD2 (5 bases each). This CDR3 comprises 15 residues. The V end lost 2 bases, the J end lost 5 bases, and 16 bases lay between the germline ends. Germline-derived CDR1 and CDR2 are SGHRS and YFSETQ. The CDR3 bases are TGCGCCAGCAGCTTTACGGGACGGGCAATGGAGACCCAGTACTTC. The encoded protein is CASSFTGRAMETQYF.

This clonotype was detected a few times. The J gene is TRBJ2-7, the V gene TRBV19; TRBD2 matches at 11 bases. The V gene end was trimmed by 5 bases and the J gene end by 5 bases; junction bases not matched to a gene: 14. The length of the CDR3 is 17 residues. Germline V gene lookup returns CDR1 LNHDA and CDR2 SQIVND (reference sequence). CDR3 DNA sequence: TGTGCCAGTAGTCCAGGGACTAGCGGAGGGCCGGGAAACGAGCAGTACTTC. Translation gives CASSPGTSGGPGNEQYF.

The table lists this clonotype with many counts. The chain has TRBV5-1 and TRBJ1-4; D call uncertain. The V end was cut by 0 bases, the J end by 3 bases, with 9 bases between. The CDR3 totals 15 residues. CDR1 and CDR2 (germline): SGHRS, YFSETQ. The CDR3 is CASSLAGASNEKLFF. The CDR3 DNA is TGCGCCAGCAGCTTGGCGGGAGCCTCTAATGAAAAACTGTTTTTT. The full variable domain, its missing parts supplied by reference TRBV5-1 and TRBJ1-4, is KAGVTQTPRYLIKTRGQQVTLSCSPISGHRSVSWYQQTPGQGLQFLFEYFSETQRNKGNFPGRFSGRQFSNSRSEMNVSTLELGDSALYLCASSLAGASNEKLFFGSGTQLSVL.

At least ten counts were recorded for this clonotype. The chain recombines TRBV12-3 or TRBV12-4 with TRBJ2-5, with unresolved D. V was trimmed by 3 bases and J by 9 bases, leaving 8 bases between them. CDR3 length: 11 residues. The CDR3 is CASSFMGPQYF. In DNA form, the CDR3 reads TGTGCCAGCAGTTTTATGGGCCCCCAGTACTTC.

This clonotype appeared many times. The CDR3 is CASSQSGQDNYGYTF. The CDR3 coding sequence is TGTGCCAGCAGCCAAAGCGGACAGGATAACTATGGCTACACCTTC. The chain carries TRBV3-1 and TRBJ1-2; 7 positions match TRBD1. V shed 2 bases, J shed 1 base, and the junction held 4 bases outside the gene matches. The CDR3 has 15 residues. Germline CDR1 and CDR2: LGHDT and YNNKEL (reference sequence).

This clonotype was detected many times. V is TRBV20-1 and J is TRBJ2-5, with 8 nucleotides matching TRBD2. This CDR3 has 17 residues. The V segment lost 1 base and the J segment 2 bases; nucleotides outside the gene matches: 12. The germline CDR1 and CDR2 sequences are DFQATT and SNEGSKA (reference sequence). Here the CDR3 DNA reads TGCAGTGCTAGAGTCCGAGGGAGCGGGGGACCTCAAGAGACCCAGTACTTC. This codes for CSARVRGSGGPQETQYF.

The V gene is TRBV5-1, the J gene TRBJ2-7; D may match TRBD1 or TRBD2 (5 bases each). From germline, CDR1 is SGHRS and CDR2 YFSETQ. Trimming cost V 1 base and J 3 bases, with 20 bases left between them. CDR3 length equals 17 residues. CDR3 protein: CASSLKNEGRMNYEQYF. In DNA form, the CDR3 reads TGCGCCAGCAGCTTGAAGAACGAGGGGCGGATGAACTACGAGCAGTACTTC.

This clonotype was picked up many times. The rearrangement uses TRBV5-6 and TRBJ1-5, with D possibly matching TRBD1 (5 bases). CDR1 and CDR2 from the germline V gene are SGHDT and YYEEEE. This CDR3 has 13 residues. The ends were cut back, 0 bases at V and 7 bases at J, with 8 bases in the middle. The CDR3 sequence is CASSLGGEQPQHF. The CDR3 bases are TGTGCCAGCAGCTTGGGGGGGGAGCAGCCCCAGCATTTT.

This clonotype was recorded many times. The chain uses TRBV20-1 and TRBJ1-5, with TRBD1 as a possible D gene (6 bases). The CDR3 loop spans 16 amino acids. The V and J ends lost 5 bases and 4 bases respectively, with 21 bases between them. Germline-derived CDR1 and CDR2 are DFQATT and SNEGSKA (reference sequence). The CDR3 coding sequence is TGCAGTGCTCGACCTGTAGGAGGGGGGTTTAATCAGCCCCAGCATTTT. Translating gives CSARPVGGGFNQPQHF.

This clonotype came up many times. The chain uses TRBV20-1 and TRBJ2-7; 7 bases agree with TRBD1. Germline loops: CDR1 DFQATT, CDR2 SNEGSKA (reference sequence). The CDR3 spans 13 residues. V dropped 3 bases and J dropped 4; count of bases not matched to a gene: 6. CDR3 bases: TGCAGTGCTAGGAGACAGGGCCCGTACGAGCAGTACTTC. Translated: CSARRQGPYEQYF.

The count of this clonotype is one. The rearrangement links TRBV6-1 to TRBJ2-1; 8 nucleotides align to TRBD1. V dropped 1 base and J dropped 4; count of bases not matched to a gene: 9. Germline CDR1 is MNHNS and CDR2 is SASEGT. This CDR3 contains 17 residues. Here the CDR3 DNA reads TGTGCCAGCAGTGAAGGGCCAGGGGGCCTAAATTACAATGAGCAGTTCTTC. Residues: CASSEGPGGLNYNEQFF.

Many counts were recorded for this clonotype. This chain uses TRBV20-1 with TRBJ2-7, with a weak D call TRBD1 (6 bases). Germline V gives CDR1 DFQATT, CDR2 SNEGSKA (reference sequence). V lost 3 bases, J lost 0 bases, and 6 bases lay in between. The length of the CDR3 is 12 residues. The CDR3 loop is CSARDSSYEQYF. The CDR3 nucleotides read TGCAGTGCTAGGGACAGCTCCTACGAGCAGTACTTC.

This clonotype appeared many times. The V and J genes are TRBV20-1 and TRBJ1-6; D remains ambiguous. This CDR3 contains 13 residues. CDR1 and CDR2 (germline): DFQATT, SNEGSKA (reference sequence). V shed 3 bases and J shed 7 bases, with 10 bases lying between them. CDR3 in amino acids: CSASVTENSPLHF. For the CDR3, the DNA is TGCAGTGCTAGTGTTACAGAAAATTCACCCCTCCACTTT.